What follows are 24 T cell receptor beta chains derived from one specimen sequenced in a study of cytomegalovirus exposure and HLA in healthy donors. The PCR employed 60 Vbeta primers together with 13 Jbeta primers. TCRdb's table, derived via immunoSEQ multiplex PCR, lists solely in-frame clones and lacks some. The sample yields 200,000 to 250,000 clones, around 79% seen once. Material: PBMCs. These TCRs come from a man aged 18 to 29 in good health and CMV-seronegative.

The V gene is TRBV28, the J gene TRBJ2-7; 12 positions match TRBD1. This CDR3 region has 18 residues. The V gene end was trimmed by 3 bases and the J gene end by 7 bases; junction bases not matched to a gene: 16. CDR1 and CDR2 (germline): MDHEN, SYDVKM. The CDR3 nucleotides are TGTGCCAGCAGTTTGGGGGGGTGGGGACAGGGGGCGCATGGGGAGCAGTACTTC. This gives the protein CASSLGGWGQGAHGEQYF.

The V and J genes are TRBV6-1 and TRBJ2-2; D is possibly TRBD1 (6 bases). The ends were cut back, 5 bases at V and 1 base at J, with 11 bases in the middle. Germline CDR1 and CDR2: MNHNS and SASEGT. The CDR3 spans 15 residues. The CDR3 sequence: CASSPTGLNTGELFF. The CDR3 bases are TGTGCCAGCAGTCCGACAGGATTGAACACCGGGGAGCTGTTTTTT.

This chain joins TRBV7-3 and TRBJ2-1; TRBD1 might be the D (6 bases). Germline assignment: CDR1 SGHTA and CDR2 FQGTGA. The CDR3 covers 16 residues. V lost 4 bases and J lost 0, with 13 bases in between. CDR3 DNA: TGTGCCAGCAGCTCAGGACAGCCAGGCTCCTACAATGAGCAGTTCTTC. Amino acids: CASSSGQPGSYNEQFF.

The rearrangement links TRBV30 to TRBJ2-1; possibly TRBD2 for D (6 bases). The CDR3 is 12 amino acids. The germline CDR1 and CDR2 sequences are GTSNPN and SVGIG (reference sequence). CDR3 loop: CSLEGGYNEQFF. The CDR3 coding sequence is TGTAGTCTCGAGGGAGGCTACAATGAGCAGTTCTTC. Filled out from reference TRBV30 and TRBJ2-1, the complete variable domain reads SQTIHQWPATLVQPVGSPLSLECTVEGTSNPNLYWYRQAAGRGLQLLFYSVGIGQISSEVPQNLSASRPQDRQFILSSKKLLLSDSGFYLCSLEGGYNEQFFGPGTRLTVL.

In its sample, this clone was seen a few times. The rearrangement links TRBV6-5 to TRBJ2-5, with 12 bases lining up with TRBD2. V was clipped by 7 bases and J by 5 bases; unmatched bases: 8. Germline-derived CDR1 and CDR2 are MNHEY and SVGAGI. This CDR3 has 15 residues. CDR3 DNA: TGTGCCAGCACCAACGGACTAGCGGGATCTGAGACCCAGTACTTC. Translation: CASTNGLAGSETQYF.

The chain employs TRBV30 and TRBJ2-5, with 15 nucleotides matching TRBD2. Unmatched junction bases numbered 5, after V lost 7 bases and J lost 5 bases. The CDR3 contains 14 residues. CDR1 is GTSNPN and CDR2 is SVGIG in the germline V gene (reference sequence). The CDR3 is CALGLAGGQETQYF. The CDR3 DNA follows: TGTGCCTTAGGACTAGCGGGGGGGCAGGAGACCCAGTACTTC.

The CDR3 bases are TGTGCCAGCAGCGCCGGTTATGAGCAGTTCTTC. This encodes CASSAGYEQFF. The chain links TRBV9 to TRBJ2-1; D is undetermined. The CDR3 consists of 11 residues. The germline V gene has CDR1 SGDLS and CDR2 YYNGEE. V lost 3 bases to trimming and J lost 8 bases, with 6 bases between them.

The chain joins TRBV5-1 to TRBJ2-1; possible D gene TRBD1, 6 bases. The V end was cut by 3 bases, the J end by 4 bases, with 14 bases between. The germline V gene has CDR1 SGHRS and CDR2 YFSETQ. The CDR3 covers 15 residues. The CDR3 DNA reads TGCGCCAGCAGCTGGACGCTAGGGGGTTACAATGAGCAGTTCTTC. Translating gives CASSWTLGGYNEQFF.

This chain uses TRBV6-5 with TRBJ1-2; no clear D gene. This CDR3 is 14 amino acids long. The germline V and J ends were trimmed by 0 bases and 7 bases, with 12 bases remaining between them. Germline lookup yields CDR1 MNHEY and CDR2 SVGAGI. CDR3 in DNA: TGTGCCAGCAGTTACTCGAAACCAGGACTTGGCTACACCTTC. This gives the protein CASSYSKPGLGYTF.

This clone was counted a single time. The rearrangement links TRBV5-5 to TRBJ2-7; a weak D match, TRBD2 (7 bases). Germline CDR1 is SGHKS and CDR2 is YYEKEE (reference sequence). Trimming stripped 0 bases from V and 5 bases from J, with 12 bases between. The CDR3 has 14 amino acids. Written as DNA, the CDR3 is TGTGCCAGCAGCTTGGTATTAGGGGGGGACGAGCAGTACTTC. Its protein product is CASSLVLGGDEQYF.

The chain is built from TRBV6-5 and TRBJ2-1, with TRBD2 identical over 7 bases. V dropped 4 bases and J dropped 0; count of bases not matched to a gene: 3. The CDR3 totals 15 residues. Germline V gene lookup returns CDR1 MNHEY and CDR2 SVGAGI. This CDR3 reads CASSLGLSSYNEQFF. CDR3 nucleotides: TGTGCCAGCAGTTTGGGACTATCCTCCTACAATGAGCAGTTCTTC.

The chain uses TRBV4-1 and TRBJ2-7, with TRBD2 matching 7 bases. There are 14 residues in the CDR3. V lost 0 bases, J lost 9 bases, and 8 bases stayed unmatched. Germline V lookup: CDR1 MGHRA, CDR2 YSYEKL. In DNA, the CDR3 is TGCGCCAGCAGCCAAGAGCGGGGGACCCACTGGCAGTACTTC. Protein product: CASSQERGTHWQYF.

The V call is TRBV5-6, the J call TRBJ1-4, with D perhaps matching TRBD1 (6 bases). V was shortened by 4 bases and J by 7 bases, with 14 bases between the two germline ends. There are 14 residues in the CDR3. Germline V gene lookup returns CDR1 SGHDT and CDR2 YYEEEE. The CDR3 here is CASSLGGVTEKLFF. In DNA form, the CDR3 reads TGTGCCAGCAGCCTAGGGGGTGTGACTGAAAAACTGTTTTTT.

This rearrangement joins TRBV13 to TRBJ2-5, with TRBD1 identical over 10 bases. CDR3 length equals 16 residues. The trim removed 5 bases at V and 7 bases at J, leaving 13 bases unmatched. Germline V gene lookup returns CDR1 PRHDT and CDR2 FYEKMQ (reference sequence). This CDR3 reads CASSDRGGQGMGTQYF. As DNA, the CDR3 is TGTGCCAGCAGCGATCGTGGGGGACAGGGGATGGGGACCCAGTACTTC.

V is TRBV29-1 and J is TRBJ2-3; D might be TRBD1 (7 bases). The CDR3 contains 11 residues. Trimming took 7 bases from V and 8 from J, leaving 13 bases between them. Germline V gene data show CDR1 as SQVTM and CDR2 as ANQGSEA. The CDR3 loop reads CSGNQGGTQYF. CDR3 DNA sequence: TGCAGCGGAAATCAGGGGGGTACGCAGTATTTT.

The rearrangement links TRBV4-1 to TRBJ1-5; possible D gene TRBD1, 5 bases. CDR1 is MGHRA and CDR2 is YSYEKL in the germline V gene. There are 14 residues in the CDR3. V was cut by 4 bases and J by 6 bases, with 13 bases left in between. The CDR3 loop is CASSPGPGIQPQHF. The CDR3 DNA reads as TGCGCCAGCAGCCCAGGCCCAGGGATTCAGCCCCAGCATTTT.

V usage is TRBV15 and J usage is TRBJ1-6, with a possible D match to TRBD1 (5 bases). This CDR3 has 12 residues. Germline V gene sequence: CDR1 LNHNV, CDR2 YYDKDF (reference sequence). V was trimmed by 8 bases and J by 8 bases, leaving 10 bases between them. Written as DNA, the CDR3 is TGTGCCACCCGGCAGGGATATTCACCCCTCCACTTT. Translated: CATRQGYSPLHF.

The V and J genes are TRBV11-2 and TRBJ2-3; 7 bases line up with TRBD1. CDR3 size: 18 residues. Germline V gene data show CDR1 as SGHAT and CDR2 as FQNNGV. Trimming at V came to 4 bases and at J to 0 bases, leaving 13 bases not matched to a gene. The CDR3 DNA reads TGTGCCAGCAGCTCAGGGGGAAGCGTACGGGGAAGCACAGATACGCAGTATTTT. Encoded protein: CASSSGGSVRGSTDTQYF.

The chain joins TRBV2 to TRBJ1-5, with D unresolved. This CDR3 region has 13 residues. Germline values: CDR1 SNHLY, CDR2 FYNNEI. The germline V and J ends were trimmed by 3 bases and 6 bases, with 9 bases remaining between them. Written as DNA, the CDR3 is TGTGCCAGCAGTGATGCCCTGAGTCAGCCCCAGCATTTT. Translation gives CASSDALSQPQHF. The full variable domain, completed using reference TRBV2 and TRBJ1-5, is EPEVTQTPSHQVTQMGQEVILRCVPISNHLYFYWYRQILGQKVEFLVSFYNNEISEKSEIFDDQFSVERPDGSNFTLKIRSTKLEDSAMYFCASSDALSQPQHFGDGTRLSIL.

This sequence joins TRBV7-6 and TRBJ2-5, with 7 bases aligning to TRBD2. The CDR3 has 15 amino acids. The germline gives CDR1 SGHVS, CDR2 FNYEAQ. With 3 bases clipped from V and 2 bases from J, the junction kept 6 bases outside the gene matches. The CDR3 sequence: CASSFRLAAQETQYF. In nucleotides, the CDR3 is TGTGCCAGCAGCTTTCGGCTAGCGGCTCAAGAGACCCAGTACTTC.

The J gene is TRBJ1-3, the V gene TRBV5-4; the D is unclear. V lost 1 base, J lost 0 bases, and 17 bases lay in between. Germline V gene data show CDR1 as SGHNT and CDR2 as YYREEE (reference sequence). CDR3 length equals 18 residues. The CDR3 DNA sequence: TGTGCCAGCAGCTTGAATGGTGTCAGTCAGTTCTCTGGAAACACCATATATTTT. Its protein is CASSLNGVSQFSGNTIYF.

CDR3 nucleotide sequence: TGTGCCAGCCAACCAGCGAGGACAGGGAGGGGAAATCAGCCCCAGCATTTT. Translation: CASQPARTGRGNQPQHF. The J gene is TRBJ1-5, the V gene TRBV19; 8 nucleotides agree with TRBD1. With 9 bases clipped from V and 4 bases from J, the junction kept 17 bases outside the gene matches. This CDR3 has 17 residues. Per germline, CDR1 LNHDA and CDR2 SQIVND (reference sequence). The full variable domain, in which reference TRBV19 and TRBJ1-5 provide the parts outside the CDR3, is DGGITQSPKYLFRKEGQNVTLSCEQNLNHDAMYWYRQDPGQGLRLIYYSQIVNDFQKGDIAEGYSVSREKKESFPLTVTSAQKNPTAFYLCASQPARTGRGNQPQHFGDGTRLSIL.

This clone was observed a handful of times. The CDR3 bases are TGTGCCAGCAGCTCTCACCTCCGGGGAGCTGAAGCTTTCTTT. This translates into CASSSHLRGAEAFF. This chain links TRBV7-9 with TRBJ1-1; D is undetermined. The CDR3 length is 14 residues. V dropped 4 bases and J dropped 6 bases, with 15 bases sitting between them. Germline V lookup: CDR1 SEHNR, CDR2 FQNEAQ (reference sequence).

V is TRBV4-2 and J is TRBJ2-1; 11 nucleotides match TRBD2. The CDR3 runs 16 residues. Germline trimming cut 4 bases from V and 4 bases from J; bases unmatched to any gene: 6. Germline V gene sequence: CDR1 LGHNA, CDR2 YNFKEQ. DNA of the CDR3: TGTGCCAGCAGCCTGGGACTAGCGGAGATATACAATGAGCAGTTCTTC. Translation gives CASSLGLAEIYNEQFF.